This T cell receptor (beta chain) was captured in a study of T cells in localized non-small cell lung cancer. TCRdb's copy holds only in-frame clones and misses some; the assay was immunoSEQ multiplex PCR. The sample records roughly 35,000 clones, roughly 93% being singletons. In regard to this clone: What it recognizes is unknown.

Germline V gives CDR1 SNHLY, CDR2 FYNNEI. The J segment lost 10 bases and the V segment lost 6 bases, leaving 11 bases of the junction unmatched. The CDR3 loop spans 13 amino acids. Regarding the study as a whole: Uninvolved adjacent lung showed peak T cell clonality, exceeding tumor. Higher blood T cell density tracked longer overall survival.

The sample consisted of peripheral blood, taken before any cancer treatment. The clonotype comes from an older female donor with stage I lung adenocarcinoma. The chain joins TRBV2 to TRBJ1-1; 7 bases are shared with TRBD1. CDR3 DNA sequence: TGTGCCAGCAGCGCGGGACAGTGGGGACGAGCTTTCTTT. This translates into CASSAGQWGRAFF.